The sequence of this TCR beta chain was determined in a study of blood T cell repertoires in COVID-19. Study-wide context: COVID-19 samples from acute and convalescent phases originated in the United States, Italy and Spain. T cells, B-cell-depleted T cells, or PBMCs provided the cDNA or gDNA that served as material.

In the original analysis: Reference gene primer amplification yielded estimated nucleated cell counts. The protocol was immunoSEQ multiplex PCR, while the TCRdb copy is restricted to in-frame clones and leaves out a portion. V and J calls and clone size come straight from that table; D and trimming were deduced from the DNA. The repertoire holds fewer than 100,000 clones, around 87% seen once, with 7.4% in the top ten. V lost 0 bases, J lost 6 bases, and 11 bases lay in between. The germline V gene encodes CDR1 GTSNPN and CDR2 SVGIG (reference sequence). The CDR3 length is 13 residues. This chain uses TRBV30 with TRBJ1-2; D possibly corresponds to TRBD1 (5 bases). This receptor was taken from a human donor with acute or convalescent COVID-19. The donor label of this sample is uncertain. Sample: peripheral blood. CDR3 coding DNA: TGTGCCTGGAGTGTACGCAGGGAGGATGGCTACACCTTC. This codes for CAWSVRREDGYTF.